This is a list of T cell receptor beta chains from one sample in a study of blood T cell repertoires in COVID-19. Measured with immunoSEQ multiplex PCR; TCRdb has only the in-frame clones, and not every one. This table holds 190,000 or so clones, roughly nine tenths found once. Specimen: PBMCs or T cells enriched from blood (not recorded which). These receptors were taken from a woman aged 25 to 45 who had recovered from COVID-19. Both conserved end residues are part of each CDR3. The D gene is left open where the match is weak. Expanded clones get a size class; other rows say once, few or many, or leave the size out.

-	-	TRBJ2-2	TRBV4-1	TGCGCCAGCAGCCAGCCGGGACAGAACACCGGGGAGCTGTTTTTT	CASSQPGQNTGELFF
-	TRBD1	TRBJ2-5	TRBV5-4	TGTGCCAGCAGCTTAGGGACAGAGACTTACCAAGAGACCCAGTACTTC	CASSLGTETYQETQYF
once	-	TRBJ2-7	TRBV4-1	TGCGCCAGCAGCCAAGAGGCAACCATCTCCTACGAGCAGTACTTC	CASSQEATISYEQYF
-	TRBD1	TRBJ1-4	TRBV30	TGTGCCTGGAGTGCCGCGACAGGGGTTCGGGAAAAACTGTTTTTT	CAWSAATGVREKLFF
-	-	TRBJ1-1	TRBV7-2	TGTGCCAGCAGCTTAGTCGCGGAGCGCACTGAAGCTTTCTTT	CASSLVAERTEAFF
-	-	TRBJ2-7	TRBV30	TGTGCCTGTTATGGACAGATATCCTACGAGCAGTACTTC	CACYGQISYEQYF
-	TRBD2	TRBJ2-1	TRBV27	TGTGCCAGCAGTTTATCGTTACTAGCGGGTGAGCAGTTCTTC	CASSLSLLAGEQFF
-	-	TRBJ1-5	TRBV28	TGTGCCAGCAGACCCCCGGGGGGCCTCCAGCATTTT	CASRPPGGLQHF
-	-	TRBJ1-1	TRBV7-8	TGTGCCAGCAGCTTAGGGGGCGGATTATTGAACACTGAAGCTTTCTTT	CASSLGGGLLNTEAFF
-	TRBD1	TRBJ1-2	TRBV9	TGTGCCAGCAGCGTCCAGTCGGGACAGGGGGCATATGGCTACACCTTC	CASSVQSGQGAYGYTF
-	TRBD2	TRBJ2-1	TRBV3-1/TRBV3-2	TGTGCCAGCAGCCAAGATCTAGCGGGCAATGAGCAGTTCTTC	CASSQDLAGNEQFF
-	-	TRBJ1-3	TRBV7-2	TGTGCCAGCAGCCGCGGACAGCCTAACTCTGGAAACACCATATATTTT	CASSRGQPNSGNTIYF
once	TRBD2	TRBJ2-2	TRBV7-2	TGTGCCAGCAGCTCCGGCCCACTAGCGGGGGAAGGGGAGCTGTTTTTT	CASSSGPLAGEGELFF
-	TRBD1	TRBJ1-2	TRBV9	TGTGCCAGCAGCGTGGGAGGACAGGGCTATGGCTACACCTTC	CASSVGGQGYGYTF
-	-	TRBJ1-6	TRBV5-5	TGTGCCAGCAGCGTGGCGGTGAGCTCCTATAATTCACCCCTCCACTTT	CASSVAVSSYNSPLHF
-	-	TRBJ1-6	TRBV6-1	TGTGCCAGCAGTGCCGGGAGGGCGCTTCTGGATTCACCCCTCCACTTT	CASSAGRALLDSPLHF
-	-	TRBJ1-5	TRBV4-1	TGCGCCAGCAGCCATCCCGGGTCATCCGGAGGGCAGCCCCAGCATTTT	CASSHPGSSGGQPQHF
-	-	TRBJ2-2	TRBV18	TGTGCCAGCTCACCGGGACTTAACACCGGGGAGCTGTTTTTT	CASSPGLNTGELFF
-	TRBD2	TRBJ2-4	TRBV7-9	TGTGCCAGCAGCCCGGGACTAGCGGGAGGGCCTGTAAACATTCAGTACTTC	CASSPGLAGGPVNIQYF
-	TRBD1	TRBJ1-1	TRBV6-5	TGTGCCAGCAGTTACACAGGGGGCACTGAAGCTTTCTTT	CASSYTGGTEAFF
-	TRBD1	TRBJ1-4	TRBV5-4	TGTGCCAGCAGCGTCACGCCACAGGGGGATGATGAAAAACTGTTTTTT	CASSVTPQGDDEKLFF
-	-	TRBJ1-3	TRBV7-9	TGTGCCAGCAGCCAGGCAGGGTTTGGAAACACCATATATTTT	CASSQAGFGNTIYF
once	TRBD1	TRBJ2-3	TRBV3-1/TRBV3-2	TGTGCCAGCAGCCAAGATCCGACAGGGGGCACAGATACGCAGTATTTT	CASSQDPTGGTDTQYF